These 32 T cell receptor beta chains originate from one sample sequenced in a study of T cell responses to AZD1222 COVID-19 vaccine. This table comes from immunoSEQ multiplex PCR, and its TCRdb copy is limited to in-frame clones, with some not included. The data show approximately 180,000 clones, around 93% seen once. This specimen was peripheral blood, taken 28 days after the second dose of the MenACWY control vaccine. The receptors were sampled from an adult who received the MenACWY meningococcal vaccine as a control.

This clone was recorded only once. The genes are TRBV4-1 and TRBJ1-4, with D possibly matching TRBD1 (5 bases). Between the trimmed V and J ends, which lost 4 bases and 8 bases, there was a span of 17 bases. CDR3 size: 15 residues. Germline V gives CDR1 MGHRA, CDR2 YSYEKL. The CDR3 sequence is CASSLPGPNTEKLFF. The CDR3 nucleotides read TGCGCCAGCAGCCTTCCGGGACCAAATACCGAAAAACTGTTTTTT.

The chain joins TRBV12-3 or TRBV12-4 to TRBJ1-1, with unresolved D. The CDR3 has 12 residues. The V end was cut by 3 bases, the J end by 7 bases, with 9 bases between. The CDR3 here is CASSLSVSEAFF. DNA of the CDR3: TGTGCCAGCAGTTTGTCGGTGAGTGAAGCTTTCTTT.

The V call is TRBV29-1, the J call TRBJ2-7, with D possibly TRBD2 on 5 matching bases. V was trimmed by 3 bases and J by 0 bases, leaving 9 bases between them. The CDR3 contains 13 residues. CDR1 and CDR2 from the germline V gene are SQVTM and ANQGSEA. CDR3 coding DNA: TGCAGCGTTGAGTATGGGAGCTCCTACGAGCAGTACTTC. It encodes CSVEYGSSYEQYF.

V and J are TRBV3-1 (or the pseudogene TRBV3-2) and TRBJ1-1; tentatively, D is TRBD1 (6 bases). The CDR3 totals 12 residues. Per the germline V gene, CDR1 is LGHDT and CDR2 is YNNKEL (reference sequence). V lost 6 bases to trimming and J lost 7 bases, with 12 bases between them. The CDR3 nucleotides read TGTGCCAGCAGTCGTGGACAGCGTGAAGCTTTCTTT. Its protein product is CASSRGQREAFF.

To note about this clone: The sample contains more than one DNA sequence encoding this CDR3. The V call is TRBV11-2, the J call TRBJ2-7; a possible D gene is TRBD1 (6 bases). Germline V gene data show CDR1 as SGHAT and CDR2 as FQNNGV. The CDR3 totals 13 residues. The V end lost 5 bases, the J end lost 2 bases, and 10 bases lay between the germline ends. The CDR3 bases are TGTGCCAGCAGCGCGGACAGAGCCTACGAGCAGTACTTC. It is translated as CASSADRAYEQYF.

This sequence joins TRBV6-1 and TRBJ1-5, with a tentative D call TRBD1 (5 bases). Germline values: CDR1 MNHNS, CDR2 SASEGT. The CDR3 sequence is 17 residues long. Trimming took off 2 bases at V and 2 bases at J, with 16 bases between the two ends. Written as DNA, the CDR3 is TGTGCCAGCAGTGAAAGACGGGACGTATTTGGCAATCAGCCCCAGCATTTT. Protein product: CASSERRDVFGNQPQHF.

This clone was seen once. The chain links TRBV3-1 (or the pseudogene TRBV3-2) to TRBJ1-1, with D possibly being TRBD1 (5 bases). The V end was cut by 4 bases, the J end by 2 bases, with 11 bases between. Germline CDR1 and CDR2: LGHDT and YNNKEL (reference sequence). The CDR3 consists of 14 residues. The DNA of the CDR3 is TGTGCCAGCAGCCTGGGGGTCGGTAACACTGAAGCTTTCTTT. This gives the protein CASSLGVGNTEAFF.

In DNA form, the CDR3 reads TGTGCCAGTAGTTTTCAGGGCAGTCAGCCCCAGCATTTT. It yields the protein CASSFQGSQPQHF. The gene calls are TRBV19 and TRBJ1-5; D is perhaps TRBD1 (5 bases). Trimming removed 5 bases at V and 6 bases at J, with 11 bases between. The CDR3 contains 13 residues. In germline, CDR1 is LNHDA, CDR2 SQIVND (reference sequence).

The chain uses TRBV5-1 and TRBJ1-3; a possible D gene is TRBD1 (6 bases). There are 16 residues in the CDR3. The germline gives CDR1 SGHRS, CDR2 YFSETQ. The V gene lost 2 bases and the J gene lost 3 bases, with 15 bases spanning the gap. CDR3 loop: CASSFRGGSDGNTIYF. The CDR3 DNA sequence: TGCGCCAGCAGCTTTAGGGGGGGTTCGGATGGAAACACCATATATTTT.

The chain is built from TRBV7-8 and TRBJ1-1, with 7 nucleotides matching TRBD1. The length of the CDR3 is 15 residues. Trimming cost V 3 bases and J 7 bases; bases outside gene matches: 11. Germline V gives CDR1 SGHVS, CDR2 FQNEAQ. The CDR3 here is CASSFMSGQIVEAFF. The CDR3 DNA sequence: TGTGCCAGCAGCTTCATGTCGGGACAGATCGTTGAAGCTTTCTTT.

The V and J genes are TRBV30 and TRBJ2-7; D remains ambiguous. Germline CDR1 reads GTSNPN; CDR2 reads SVGIG (reference sequence). The CDR3 is 14 residues long. With 5 bases removed from V and 0 bases from J, the gap between germline ends came to 14 bases. CDR3 nucleotides: TGTGCCTGGGACAAGGCACTTAGCTCCTACGAGCAGTACTTC. Translating it yields CAWDKALSSYEQYF. Full variable domain (missing parts from reference TRBV30 and TRBJ2-7): SQTIHQWPATLVQPVGSPLSLECTVEGTSNPNLYWYRQAAGRGLQLLFYSVGIGQISSEVPQNLSASRPQDRQFILSSKKLLLSDSGFYLCAWDKALSSYEQYFGPGTRLTVT.

The rearrangement joins TRBV10-3 to TRBJ2-3; TRBD2 aligns across 11 bases. The V gene's germline CDR1 is ENHRY and CDR2 SYGVKD. The CDR3 spans 17 residues. V shed 2 bases, J shed 3 bases, and the junction held 7 bases outside the gene matches. CDR3 region: CAISEGSTSGGTDTQYF. The CDR3 bases are TGTGCCATCAGTGAGGGTAGCACTAGCGGGGGAACAGATACGCAGTATTTT.

This rearrangement joins TRBV6-5 to TRBJ1-6, with D possibly matching TRBD1 (6 bases). Trimming pared 6 bases from V and 14 bases from J, leaving 20 bases between. Germline V gene data show CDR1 as MNHEY and CDR2 as SVGAGI. CDR3 length: 14 amino acids. CDR3 in amino acids: CASRNGGPERTLHF. CDR3 in DNA: TGTGCCAGCAGGAACGGGGGGCCAGAAAGGACCCTCCACTTT.

This chain joins TRBV29-1 and TRBJ2-2, with TRBD2 identical over 12 bases. This CDR3 contains 14 residues. Germline CDR1 and CDR2: SQVTM and ANQGSEA. The chain's CDR3 is CSTTSGGNTGELFF. The CDR3 region has the DNA TGCAGTACGACTAGCGGGGGGAACACCGGGGAGCTGTTTTTT.

The chain has TRBV5-4 and TRBJ1-1; no firm D call. Germline-derived CDR1 and CDR2 are SGHNT and YYREEE (reference sequence). The V and J ends lost 4 bases and 1 base respectively, with 11 bases between them. This CDR3 contains 14 residues. CDR3 DNA: TGTGCCAGCAGCCCGACGGCCACGAACACTGAAGCTTTCTTT. It translates to CASSPTATNTEAFF.

V and J are TRBV15 and TRBJ2-5; 7 bases match TRBD2. There are 16 residues in the CDR3. Germline-derived CDR1 and CDR2 are LNHNV and YYDKDF (reference sequence). J was trimmed by 4 bases and V by 1 base; bases with no gene match: 9. Written as DNA, the CDR3 is TGTGCCACCAGCAGAGCGGGGGAGGGAGGGAGAGAGACCCAGTACTTC. Amino acid sequence: CATSRAGEGGRETQYF. Combining the CDR3 with reference TRBV15 and TRBJ2-5 gives the whole variable domain DAMVIQNPRYQVTQFGKPVTLSCSQTLNHNVMYWYQQKSSQAPKLLFHYYDKDFNNEADTPDNFQSRRPNTSFCFLDIRSPGLGDTAMYLCATSRAGEGGRETQYFGPGTRLLVL.

The rearrangement links TRBV5-8 to TRBJ1-2; unclear D gene. Trimming pared 7 bases from V and 4 bases from J, leaving 14 bases between. CDR1 SGHTS and CDR2 YDEGEE come from the germline V gene. The CDR3 runs to 13 residues. Here the CDR3 reads CASLRPSSYGYTF. CDR3 DNA sequence: TGTGCCAGCTTAAGGCCCTCCAGCTATGGCTACACCTTC.

The genes are TRBV5-4 and TRBJ2-7, with TRBD1 matching over 9 bases. Germline V CDR1 and CDR2: SGHNT, YYREEE (reference sequence). The CDR3 consists of 17 residues. Trimming removed 0 bases from V and 6 bases from J; junction bases left unmatched: 13. CDR3 residues: CASSLGRDRDKGSEQYF. The CDR3 DNA follows: TGTGCCAGCAGCTTGGGCCGGGACAGGGACAAGGGCTCCGAGCAGTACTTC. Based on the CDR3 plus reference TRBV5-4 and TRBJ2-7, the full variable domain is ETGVTQSPTHLIKTRGQQVTLRCSSQSGHNTVSWYQQALGQGPQFIFQYYREEENGRGNFPPRFSGLQFPNYSSELNVNALELDDSALYLCASSLGRDRDKGSEQYFGPGTRLTVT.

CDR3: CASSPRENEQFF. The CDR3 nucleotides read TGTGCCAGCTCACCAAGAGAGAATGAGCAGTTCTTC. This sequence joins TRBV18 and TRBJ2-1; D not certain. The CDR3 is 12 amino acids. With 2 bases removed from V and 7 bases from J, the gap between germline ends came to 6 bases. Per germline, CDR1 KGHSH and CDR2 LQKENI.

The V and J genes are TRBV6-2 or TRBV6-3 and TRBJ2-2; 10 nucleotides align to TRBD2. J gave up 2 bases and V 5 bases, and 8 bases lay outside the gene matches. Germline-derived CDR1 and CDR2 are MNHEY and SVGEGT. The CDR3 sequence is 17 residues long. The CDR3, as DNA: TGTGCCAGCAGTACAACCGGGACTAGCGCTAACACCGGGGAGCTGTTTTTT. It specifies CASSTTGTSANTGELFF.

The rearrangement joins TRBV19 to TRBJ2-7; the match to TRBD2 covers 10 bases. There are 14 residues in the CDR3. The V and J ends lost 4 bases and 6 bases, in that order; junction bases with no gene match: 6. CDR1 and CDR2 (germline): LNHDA, SQIVND (reference sequence). The DNA for the CDR3 is TGTGCCAGTAGTAACCAAGCGGGGGGGTCCGAGCAGTACTTC. Its translation is CASSNQAGGSEQYF.

The chain couples TRBV6-1 to TRBJ1-5; no definite D call. V gave up 2 bases and J gave up 7 bases, with 12 bases separating them. The CDR3 consists of 14 residues. Germline-derived CDR1 and CDR2 are MNHNS and SASEGT. This chain's CDR3 is CASSELQPPQPQHF. The CDR3 DNA sequence: TGTGCCAGCAGTGAATTACAGCCCCCCCAGCCCCAGCATTTT.

This sequence joins TRBV18 and TRBJ1-4, with TRBD1 matching 7 bases. This CDR3 is built from 14 residues. Germline V CDR1 and CDR2: KGHSH, LQKENI. With V trimmed by 3 bases and J by 7 bases, 5 bases remained unmatched. CDR3 in DNA: TGTGCCAGCTCACCGGGACAGAGACTTGAAAAACTGTTTTTT. Protein: CASSPGQRLEKLFF.

The CDR3 DNA follows: TGTGCCAGCAGCTCACCCCGGGGAGCGGACCCCAACAATGAGCAGTTCTTC. It translates to CASSSPRGADPNNEQFF. The chain uses TRBV7-6 and TRBJ2-1; tentative D call: TRBD2 (5 bases). This CDR3 has 17 residues. Germline lookup yields CDR1 SGHVS and CDR2 FNYEAQ. V was cut by 4 bases and J by 5 bases, with 21 bases left in between. The variable domain in full, completed from reference TRBV7-6 and TRBJ2-1, reads GAGVSQSPRYKVTKRGQDVALRCDPISGHVSLYWYRQALGQGPEFLTYFNYEAQQDKSGLPNDRFSAERPEGSISTLTIQRTEQRDSAMYRCASSSPRGADPNNEQFFGPGTRLTVL.

Concerning this clone itself: Other DNA sequences in the sample encode the same CDR3. The J gene is TRBJ1-2, the V gene TRBV28, with D tentatively TRBD1 (5 bases). V was pared by 5 bases and J by 2 bases, with 12 bases between. The CDR3 totals 14 residues. CDR1 MDHEN and CDR2 SYDVKM come from the germline V gene. The CDR3 DNA reads TGTGCCAGCAGTCTGGGGCAGGCAAACTATGGCTACACCTTC. Translating it yields CASSLGQANYGYTF.

On this clone: This specimen includes other DNA sequences encoding the same CDR3. The chain links TRBV19 to TRBJ2-6; D unclear. The V gene lost 5 bases and the J gene lost 0 bases, with 5 bases spanning the gap. From germline, CDR1 is LNHDA and CDR2 SQIVND (reference sequence). CDR3 length equals 14 residues. The CDR3: CASSGPSGANVLTF. The DNA for the CDR3 is TGTGCCAGTAGTGGACCCTCTGGGGCCAACGTCCTGACTTTC. Using reference TRBV19 and TRBJ2-6 for the parts outside the CDR3, the full variable domain is DGGITQSPKYLFRKEGQNVTLSCEQNLNHDAMYWYRQDPGQGLRLIYYSQIVNDFQKGDIAEGYSVSREKKESFPLTVTSAQKNPTAFYLCASSGPSGANVLTFGAGSRLTVL.

The chain has TRBV5-1 and TRBJ1-1, with D possibly matching TRBD1 (6 bases). CDR3 size: 14 residues. V was trimmed by 1 base and J by 9 bases, leaving 16 bases between them. Germline-derived CDR1 and CDR2 are SGHRS and YFSETQ. The CDR3 DNA follows: TGCGCCAGCAGCTTGTCCCCCCCCACAGGGAAAGCTTTCTTT. This codes for CASSLSPPTGKAFF. Supplemented by reference TRBV5-1 and TRBJ1-1, the full variable domain reads KAGVTQTPRYLIKTRGQQVTLSCSPISGHRSVSWYQQTPGQGLQFLFEYFSETQRNKGNFPGRFSGRQFSNSRSEMNVSTLELGDSALYLCASSLSPPTGKAFFGQGTRLTVV.

The J gene is TRBJ1-5, the V gene TRBV27, with D perhaps TRBD1 (5 bases). CDR1 and CDR2 (germline): MNHEY, SMNVEV (reference sequence). There are 17 residues in the CDR3. Trimming left V 2 bases short and J 2 bases short, with 16 bases between. The CDR3: CASSLGPGALGNQPQHF. CDR3 sequence (DNA): TGTGCCAGCAGTTTAGGCCCCGGGGCCCTTGGCAATCAGCCCCAGCATTTT.

On this clone itself: A junction boundary mismatches the germline segment, possibly from a read error. DNA of the CDR3: TGTGCCAGCAGCCGAGGGACTAGCGTCGATTTC. Translated: CASSRGTSVDF. The chain couples TRBV3-1 (or the pseudogene TRBV3-2) to TRBJ2-4; 10 nucleotides line up with TRBD2. Germline V gene sequence: CDR1 LGHDT, CDR2 YNNKEL (reference sequence). The CDR3 runs to 11 residues.

This chain links TRBV19 with TRBJ1-6; D is unresolved. Trimming took off 8 bases at V and 9 bases at J, with 17 bases between the two ends. Germline V gene lookup returns CDR1 LNHDA and CDR2 SQIVND (reference sequence). This CDR3 spans 14 amino acids. The CDR3 loop is CASHWSGFASPLHF. The CDR3 bases are TGTGCCAGTCATTGGAGCGGTTTCGCTTCACCCCTCCACTTT. Filled out from reference TRBV19 and TRBJ1-6, the complete variable domain reads DGGITQSPKYLFRKEGQNVTLSCEQNLNHDAMYWYRQDPGQGLRLIYYSQIVNDFQKGDIAEGYSVSREKKESFPLTVTSAQKNPTAFYLCASHWSGFASPLHFGNGTRLTVT.

The rearrangement joins TRBV5-1 to TRBJ1-1, with 7 bases identical to TRBD1. Germline trimming cut 4 bases from V and 1 base from J; bases unmatched to any gene: 7. This CDR3 spans 15 amino acids. CDR1 SGHRS and CDR2 YFSETQ come from the germline V gene. The CDR3 sequence: CASSPYGTANTEAFF. CDR3 DNA: TGCGCCAGCAGCCCGTATGGGACAGCGAACACTGAAGCTTTCTTT.

The V gene is TRBV18, the J gene TRBJ1-1; no definite D call. Trimming removed 4 bases from V and 8 bases from J, with 8 bases in between. The CDR3 is 11 amino acids. CDR1 KGHSH and CDR2 LQKENI come from the germline V gene. In nucleotides, the CDR3 is TGTGCCAGCTCACTTGCAGCCGAAGCTTTCTTT. It codes for CASSLAAEAFF.